The 5 T cell receptor beta chains given below trace back to one sample, sequenced in a study of OX40 agonist ivuxolimab in advanced cancers. Only in-frame clones appear in the TCRdb table, and some are missing; sequencing was by immunoSEQ multiplex PCR. The sample yields about 54,000 clones, approximately 84% seen once. This material consisted of CD4+ or CD8+ T cells sorted from blood, taken in a trial of the OX40 agonist ivuxolimab. All receptors derive from an adult with an advanced solid tumor such as melanoma, head and neck, liver or kidney cancer.

The chain recombines TRBV9 with TRBJ1-3; D is possibly TRBD1 (5 bases). V was shortened by 0 bases and J by 0 bases, with 7 bases between the two germline ends. The germline V gene has CDR1 SGDLS and CDR2 YYNGEE. The CDR3 is 15 residues long. The CDR3 loop reads CASSVEGDSGNTIYF. In DNA, the CDR3 is TGTGCCAGCAGCGTAGAAGGGGACTCTGGAAACACCATATATTTT.

The chain uses TRBV6-6 and TRBJ2-7; 7 positions match TRBD2. Germline values: CDR1 MNHNY, CDR2 SVGAGI (reference sequence). The CDR3 contains 14 residues. V shed 2 bases, J shed 6 bases, and the junction held 7 bases outside the gene matches. CDR3 sequence: CASSYLGEGSEQYF. The DNA for the CDR3 is TGTGCCAGCAGTTACCTAGGGGAGGGGAGCGAGCAGTACTTC.

DNA for the CDR3: TGTGCCAGCAGTTACGCCGGGGCCTTTAACACTGAAGCTTTCTTT. Translating gives CASSYAGAFNTEAFF. This chain connects TRBV6-6 to TRBJ1-1; weak D call: TRBD1 (5 bases). Deletions cut 2 bases from V and 2 bases from J, with 12 bases between. The CDR3 loop spans 15 amino acids. Germline V lookup: CDR1 MNHNY, CDR2 SVGAGI (reference sequence).

This clone has only one observation. The V and J genes are TRBV7-9 and TRBJ2-5; possible D gene TRBD1, 6 bases. V was trimmed by 1 base and J by 2 bases, leaving 8 bases between them. The CDR3 covers 14 residues. Germline loops: CDR1 SEHNR, CDR2 FQNEAQ (reference sequence). In nucleotides, the CDR3 is TGTGCCAGCAGCTTAGGGACAGAACAAGAGACCCAGTACTTC. Protein: CASSLGTEQETQYF. Based on the CDR3 plus reference TRBV7-9 and TRBJ2-5, the full variable domain is DTGVSQNPRHKITKRGQNVTFRCDPISEHNRLYWYRQTLGQGPEFLTYFQNEAQLEKSRLLSDRFSAERPKGSFSTLEIQRTEQGDSAMYLCASSLGTEQETQYFGPGTRLLVL.

This rearrangement joins TRBV7-6 to TRBJ2-1; 10 positions match TRBD2. The CDR3 runs 15 residues. Germline CDR1 reads SGHVS; CDR2 reads FNYEAQ. V was pared by 1 base and J by 11 bases, with 8 bases of the junction left unmatched. The CDR3 spells CASSLVLGAGGQQFF. CDR3 DNA: TGTGCCAGCAGCTTAGTACTTGGAGCGGGAGGGCAGCAGTTCTTC.